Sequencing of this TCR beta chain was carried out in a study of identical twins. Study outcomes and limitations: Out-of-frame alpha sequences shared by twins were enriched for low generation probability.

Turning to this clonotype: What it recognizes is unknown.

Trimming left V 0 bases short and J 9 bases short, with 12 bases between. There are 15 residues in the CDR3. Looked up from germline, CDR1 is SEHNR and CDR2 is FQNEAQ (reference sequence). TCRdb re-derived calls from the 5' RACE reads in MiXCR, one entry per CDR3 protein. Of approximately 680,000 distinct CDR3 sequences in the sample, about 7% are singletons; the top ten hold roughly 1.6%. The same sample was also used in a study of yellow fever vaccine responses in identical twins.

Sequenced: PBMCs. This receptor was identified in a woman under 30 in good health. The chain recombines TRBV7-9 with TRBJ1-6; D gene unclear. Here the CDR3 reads CASSLAGGPGSPLHF. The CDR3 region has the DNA TGTGCCAGCAGCTTAGCGGGAGGTCCGGGTTCACCCCTCCACTTT.